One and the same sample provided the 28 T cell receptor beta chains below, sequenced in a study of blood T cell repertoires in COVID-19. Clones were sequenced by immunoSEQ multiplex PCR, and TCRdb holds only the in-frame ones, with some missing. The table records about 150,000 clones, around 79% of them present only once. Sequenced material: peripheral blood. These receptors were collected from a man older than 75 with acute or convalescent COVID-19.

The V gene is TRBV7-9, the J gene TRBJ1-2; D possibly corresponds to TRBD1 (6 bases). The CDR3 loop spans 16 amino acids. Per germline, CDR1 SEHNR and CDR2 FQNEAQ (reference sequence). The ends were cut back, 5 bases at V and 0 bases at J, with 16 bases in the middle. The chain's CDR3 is CASSRGRGNPNYGYTF. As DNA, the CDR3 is TGTGCCAGCAGCAGAGGGAGGGGGAACCCTAACTATGGCTACACCTTC.

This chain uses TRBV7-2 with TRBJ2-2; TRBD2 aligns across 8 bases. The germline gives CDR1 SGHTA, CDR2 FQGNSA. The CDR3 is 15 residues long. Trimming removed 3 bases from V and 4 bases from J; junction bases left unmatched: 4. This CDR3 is CASSLRGDRTGELFF. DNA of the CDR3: TGTGCCAGCAGCTTGCGGGGGGATCGCACCGGGGAGCTGTTTTTT.

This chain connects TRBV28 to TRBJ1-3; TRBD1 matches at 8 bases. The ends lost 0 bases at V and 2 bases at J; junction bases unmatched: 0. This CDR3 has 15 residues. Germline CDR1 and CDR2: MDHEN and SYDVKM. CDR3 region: CASSLWDRAGNTIYF. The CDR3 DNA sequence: TGTGCCAGCAGTTTATGGGACAGGGCTGGAAACACCATATATTTT. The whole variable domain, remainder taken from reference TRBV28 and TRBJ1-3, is DVKVTQSSRYLVKRTGEKVFLECVQDMDHENMFWYRQDPGLGLRLIYFSYDVKMKEKGDIPEGYSVSREKKERFSLILESASTNQTSMYLCASSLWDRAGNTIYFGEGSWLTVV.

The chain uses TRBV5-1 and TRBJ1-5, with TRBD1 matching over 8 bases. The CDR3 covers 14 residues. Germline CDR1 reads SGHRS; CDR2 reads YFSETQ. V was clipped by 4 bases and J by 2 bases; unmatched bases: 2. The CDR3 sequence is CASSPDRGNQPQHF. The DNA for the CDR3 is TGCGCCAGCAGCCCGGACAGGGGCAATCAGCCCCAGCATTTT.

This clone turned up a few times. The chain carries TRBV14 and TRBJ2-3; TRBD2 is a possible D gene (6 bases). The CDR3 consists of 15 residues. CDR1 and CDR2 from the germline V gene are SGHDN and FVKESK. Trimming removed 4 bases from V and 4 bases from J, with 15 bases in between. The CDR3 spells CASSLFRGYSDTQYF. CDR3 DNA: TGTGCCAGCAGCCTCTTCCGGGGGTATTCAGATACGCAGTATTTT.

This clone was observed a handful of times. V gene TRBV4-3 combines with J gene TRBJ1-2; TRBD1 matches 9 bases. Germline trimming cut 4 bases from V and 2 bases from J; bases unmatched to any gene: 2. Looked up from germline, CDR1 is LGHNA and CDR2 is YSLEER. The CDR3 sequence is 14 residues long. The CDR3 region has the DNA TGCGCCAGCAGCCCGGGACAGGGAAACTATGGCTACACCTTC. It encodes CASSPGQGNYGYTF.

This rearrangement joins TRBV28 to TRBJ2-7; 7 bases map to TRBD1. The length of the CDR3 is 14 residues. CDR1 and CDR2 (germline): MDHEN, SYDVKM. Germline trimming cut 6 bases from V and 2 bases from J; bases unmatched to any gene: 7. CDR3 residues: CASSRGQDPYEQYV. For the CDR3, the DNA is TGTGCCAGCAGCCGCGGACAGGATCCCTACGAGCAGTACGTC.

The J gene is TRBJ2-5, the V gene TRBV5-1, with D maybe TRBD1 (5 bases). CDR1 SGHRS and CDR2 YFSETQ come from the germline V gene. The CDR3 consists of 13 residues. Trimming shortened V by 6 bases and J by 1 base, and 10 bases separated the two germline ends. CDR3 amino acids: CASNSGSQETQYF. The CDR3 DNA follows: TGCGCCAGCAACTCAGGGTCCCAAGAGACCCAGTACTTC.

CDR3 loop: CASSLFGEETEAFF. In DNA form, the CDR3 reads TGCGCCAGCAGCTTGTTCGGCGAGGAGACTGAAGCTTTCTTT. This chain connects TRBV5-1 to TRBJ1-1; no clear D. Germline-derived CDR1 and CDR2 are SGHRS and YFSETQ. Trimming removed 1 base from V and 5 bases from J, with 12 bases in between. This CDR3 has 14 residues.

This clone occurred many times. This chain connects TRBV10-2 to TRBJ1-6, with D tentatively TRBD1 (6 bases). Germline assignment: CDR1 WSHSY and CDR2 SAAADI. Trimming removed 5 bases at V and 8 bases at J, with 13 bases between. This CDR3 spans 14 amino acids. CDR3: CASSQGIKDSPLHF. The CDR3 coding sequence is TGCGCCAGCAGTCAGGGGATAAAGGATTCACCCCTCCACTTT.

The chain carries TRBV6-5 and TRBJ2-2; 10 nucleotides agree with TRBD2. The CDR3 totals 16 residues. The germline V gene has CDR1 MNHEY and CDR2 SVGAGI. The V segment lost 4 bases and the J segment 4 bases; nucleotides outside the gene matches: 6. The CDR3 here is CASSSRTSGSTGELFF. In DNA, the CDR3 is TGTGCCAGCAGTTCTCGGACTAGCGGTTCCACCGGGGAGCTGTTTTTT.

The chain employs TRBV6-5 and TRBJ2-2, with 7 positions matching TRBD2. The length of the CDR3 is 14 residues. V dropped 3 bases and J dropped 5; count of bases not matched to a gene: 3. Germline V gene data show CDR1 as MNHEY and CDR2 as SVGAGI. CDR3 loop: CASSYFGGTGELFF. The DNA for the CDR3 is TGTGCCAGCAGTTATTTCGGGGGGACCGGGGAGCTGTTTTTT.

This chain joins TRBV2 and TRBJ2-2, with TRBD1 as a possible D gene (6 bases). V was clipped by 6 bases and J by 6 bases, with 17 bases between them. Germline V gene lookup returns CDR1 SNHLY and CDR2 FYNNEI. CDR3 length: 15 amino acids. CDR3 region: CASRAGTGRAGELFF. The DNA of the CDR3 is TGTGCCAGCAGAGCTGGTACAGGGCGGGCCGGGGAGCTGTTTTTT.

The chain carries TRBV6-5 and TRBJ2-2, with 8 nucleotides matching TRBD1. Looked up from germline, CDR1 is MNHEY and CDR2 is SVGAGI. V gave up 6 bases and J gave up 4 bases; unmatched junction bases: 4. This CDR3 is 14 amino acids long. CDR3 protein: CASRDRDRTGELFF. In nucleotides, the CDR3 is TGTGCCAGCAGGGACAGGGATCGCACCGGGGAGCTGTTTTTT.

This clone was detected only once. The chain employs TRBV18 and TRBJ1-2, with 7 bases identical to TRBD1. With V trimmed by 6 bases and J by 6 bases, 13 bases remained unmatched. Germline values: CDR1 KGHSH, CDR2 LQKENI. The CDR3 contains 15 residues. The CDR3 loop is CASSPRPGTADGYTF. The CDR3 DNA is TGTGCCAGCTCCCCTCGTCCCGGGACAGCTGATGGCTACACCTTC.

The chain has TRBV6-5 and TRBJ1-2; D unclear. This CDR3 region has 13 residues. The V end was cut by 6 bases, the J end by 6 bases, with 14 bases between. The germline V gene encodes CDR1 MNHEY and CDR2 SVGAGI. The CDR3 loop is CASSAVGMDGYTF. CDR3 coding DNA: TGTGCCAGCAGCGCAGTTGGTATGGATGGCTACACCTTC.

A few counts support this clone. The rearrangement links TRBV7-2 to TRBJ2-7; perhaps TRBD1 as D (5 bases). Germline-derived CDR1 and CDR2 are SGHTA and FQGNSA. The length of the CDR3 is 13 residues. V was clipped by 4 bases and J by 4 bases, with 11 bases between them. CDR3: CASSSNRGYEQYF. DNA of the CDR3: TGTGCCAGCAGCTCAAATAGGGGTTACGAGCAGTACTTC.

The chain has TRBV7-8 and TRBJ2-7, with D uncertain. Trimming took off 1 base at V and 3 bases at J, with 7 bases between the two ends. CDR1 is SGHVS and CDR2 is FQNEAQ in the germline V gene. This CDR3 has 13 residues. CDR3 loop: CASSLGGLYEQYF. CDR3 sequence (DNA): TGTGCCAGCAGCTTAGGCGGCCTCTACGAGCAGTACTTC.

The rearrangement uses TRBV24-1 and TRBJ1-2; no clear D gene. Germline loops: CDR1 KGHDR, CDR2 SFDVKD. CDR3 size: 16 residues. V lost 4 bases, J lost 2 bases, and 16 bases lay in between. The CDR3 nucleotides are TGTGCCACCAGTGACTCCTCAGACGGGAAAAACTATGGCTACACCTTC. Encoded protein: CATSDSSDGKNYGYTF.

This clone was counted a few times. CDR3 residues: CASSRILAGGTDTQYF. The CDR3 nucleotides are TGCGCCAGCAGCCGGATACTAGCGGGGGGCACAGATACGCAGTATTTT. V and J are TRBV4-1 and TRBJ2-3; the match to TRBD2 covers 11 bases. This CDR3 spans 16 amino acids. Unmatched junction bases numbered 4, after V lost 4 bases and J lost 1 base. Germline CDR1 and CDR2: MGHRA and YSYEKL.

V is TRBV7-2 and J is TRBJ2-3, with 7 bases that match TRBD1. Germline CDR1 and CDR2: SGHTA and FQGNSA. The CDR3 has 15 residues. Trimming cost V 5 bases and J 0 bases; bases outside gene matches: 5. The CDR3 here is CASSPGQISTDTQYF. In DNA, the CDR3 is TGTGCCAGCAGCCCGGGACAGATTAGCACAGATACGCAGTATTTT.

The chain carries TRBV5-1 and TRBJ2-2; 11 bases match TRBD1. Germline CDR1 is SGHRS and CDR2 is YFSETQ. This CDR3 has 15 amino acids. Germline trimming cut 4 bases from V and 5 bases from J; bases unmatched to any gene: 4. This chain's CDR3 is CASSGGTGGTGELFF. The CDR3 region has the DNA TGCGCCAGCAGCGGAGGGACAGGGGGTACCGGGGAGCTGTTTTTT.

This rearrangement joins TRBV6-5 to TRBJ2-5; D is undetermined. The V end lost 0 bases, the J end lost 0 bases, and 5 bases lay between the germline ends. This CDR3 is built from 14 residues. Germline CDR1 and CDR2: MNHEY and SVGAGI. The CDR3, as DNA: TGTGCCAGCAGTTACTCGGGCAACCAAGAGACCCAGTACTTC. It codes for CASSYSGNQETQYF.

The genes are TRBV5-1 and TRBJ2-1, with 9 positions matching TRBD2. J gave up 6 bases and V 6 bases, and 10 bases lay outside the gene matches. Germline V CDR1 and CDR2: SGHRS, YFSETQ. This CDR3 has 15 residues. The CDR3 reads CASTEQTSGGNEQFF. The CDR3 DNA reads TGCGCCAGCACCGAGCAGACTAGCGGAGGCAATGAGCAGTTCTTC.

CDR3 protein: CASRETGEANIQYF. The CDR3 region has the DNA TGTGCCAGCAGGGAAACAGGGGAGGCAAACATTCAGTACTTC. The chain has TRBV6-4 and TRBJ2-4, with D maybe TRBD1 (7 bases). In germline, CDR1 is MRHNA, CDR2 SNTAGT. Trimming stripped 6 bases from V and 6 bases from J, with 15 bases between. CDR3 length: 14 amino acids.

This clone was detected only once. The CDR3 protein is CASGAVGGSGELFF. The CDR3 nucleotides read TGTGCCAGCGGAGCGGTAGGAGGATCCGGGGAGCTGTTTTTT. The chain is built from TRBV28 and TRBJ2-2; D perhaps matches TRBD2 (5 bases). Germline assignment: CDR1 MDHEN and CDR2 SYDVKM. This CDR3 spans 14 amino acids. The V gene lost 8 bases and the J gene lost 6 bases, with 16 bases spanning the gap.

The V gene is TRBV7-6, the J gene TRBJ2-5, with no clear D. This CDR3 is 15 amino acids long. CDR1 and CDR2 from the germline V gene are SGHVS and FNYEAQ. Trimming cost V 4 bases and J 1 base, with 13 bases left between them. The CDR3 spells CASSYGGVSQETQYF. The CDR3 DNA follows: TGTGCCAGCAGCTACGGTGGTGTTAGCCAAGAGACCCAGTACTTC.

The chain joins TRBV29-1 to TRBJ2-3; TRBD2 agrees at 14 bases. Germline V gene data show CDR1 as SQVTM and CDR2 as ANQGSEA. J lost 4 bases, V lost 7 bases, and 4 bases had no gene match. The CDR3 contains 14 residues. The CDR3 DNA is TGCAGCGGGGGACTAGCGGGGGCCTCAGATACGCAGTATTTT. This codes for CSGGLAGASDTQYF.